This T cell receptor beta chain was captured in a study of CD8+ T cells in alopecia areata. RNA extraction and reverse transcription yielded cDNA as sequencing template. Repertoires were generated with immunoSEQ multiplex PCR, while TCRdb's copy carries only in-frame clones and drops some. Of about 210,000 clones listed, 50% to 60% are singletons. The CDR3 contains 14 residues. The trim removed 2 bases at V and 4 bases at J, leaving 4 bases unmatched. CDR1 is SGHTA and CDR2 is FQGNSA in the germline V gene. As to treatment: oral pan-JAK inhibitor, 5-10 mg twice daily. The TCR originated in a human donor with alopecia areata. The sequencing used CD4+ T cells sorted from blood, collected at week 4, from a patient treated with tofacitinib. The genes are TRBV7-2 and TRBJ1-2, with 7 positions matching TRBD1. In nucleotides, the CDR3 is TGTGCCAGCAGCTTAACAGGGGCAAGCTATGGCTACACCTTC. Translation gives CASSLTGASYGYTF.